One sample yielded the 9 T cell receptor beta chains listed below, sequenced in a study of PD-1 blockade in classical Hodgkin lymphoma. Assay used: immunoSEQ multiplex PCR; TCRdb lists only in-frame clones, some missing. Of fewer than 20,000 clones listed, 90% are singletons. Stated time point: newly diagnosed, previously untreated cHL patient sample. The sample was peripheral blood mononuclear cells (PBMCs). These receptors all come from a human donor with classical Hodgkin lymphoma.

The chain has TRBV2 and TRBJ1-6; 9 bases line up with TRBD1. The V gene's germline CDR1 is SNHLY and CDR2 FYNNEI. V lost 11 bases, J lost 4 bases, and 6 bases stayed unmatched. The CDR3 is 14 amino acids. The CDR3 region has the DNA TGTGCCGGAAAGACAGGGGGTTATAATTCACCCCTCCACTTT. Its translation is CAGKTGGYNSPLHF.

This chain links TRBV6-4 with TRBJ1-2; 7 positions agree with TRBD1. Germline V gives CDR1 MRHNA, CDR2 SNTAGT. J gave up 6 bases and V 6 bases, and 4 bases lay outside the gene matches. The CDR3 length is 12 residues. CDR3 region: CASSDREDGYTF. CDR3 DNA: TGTGCCAGCAGCGACAGGGAGGATGGCTACACCTTC.

The J gene is TRBJ2-3, the V gene TRBV6-4; maybe TRBD2 (5 bases). The CDR3 runs 15 residues. CDR1 is MRHNA, CDR2 SNTAGT, per germline. Trimming took 0 bases from V and 8 from J, leaving 15 bases between them. CDR3 residues: CASSDSVAGSSTQYF. The CDR3 DNA sequence: TGTGCCAGCAGTGACTCGGTTGCGGGTTCAAGTACGCAGTATTTT.

The V call is TRBV7-7, the J call TRBJ2-2, with 7 bases aligning to TRBD2. V lost 4 bases to trimming and J lost 7 bases; unmatched junction nucleotides: 3. CDR3 length: 13 residues. CDR1 and CDR2 (germline): SSHAT, FNYEAQ (reference sequence). CDR3 bases: TGTGCCAGCAGCTCGAGGACTAGCGGGGAGCTGTTTTTT. Protein sequence: CASSSRTSGELFF.

The chain recombines TRBV14 with TRBJ2-7; TRBD1 matches 9 bases. Trimming at V came to 5 bases and at J to 6 bases, leaving 2 bases not matched to a gene. Germline CDR1 is SGHDN and CDR2 is FVKESK. The CDR3 totals 12 residues. The CDR3 DNA is TGTGCCAGCAGCTGGACAGGGGTCGAGCAGTACTTC. It specifies CASSWTGVEQYF.

The chain uses TRBV29-1 and TRBJ1-1; D is uncertain. Per germline, CDR1 SQVTM and CDR2 ANQGSEA. The germline V and J ends were trimmed by 5 bases and 1 base, with 17 bases remaining between them. CDR3 length: 15 residues. CDR3 in amino acids: CSVSKPLRWNTEAFF. CDR3 nucleotide sequence: TGCAGCGTTTCGAAACCCTTAAGATGGAACACTGAAGCTTTCTTT.

The chain has TRBV7-9 and TRBJ2-7; TRBD1 agrees at 9 bases. Trimming cost V 1 base and J 3 bases; bases outside gene matches: 7. Germline-derived CDR1 and CDR2 are SEHNR and FQNEAQ (reference sequence). This CDR3 region has 16 residues. CDR3 in amino acids: CASSLETRDRVYEQYF. CDR3 sequence (DNA): TGTGCCAGCAGCTTAGAGACCCGGGACAGGGTCTACGAGCAGTACTTC.

The chain combines TRBV5-1 with TRBJ2-1; 8 bases line up with TRBD2. Germline V gene lookup returns CDR1 SGHRS and CDR2 YFSETQ. This CDR3 has 16 residues. J gave up 1 base and V 0 bases, and 3 bases lay outside the gene matches. This chain's CDR3 is CASSLELAASYNEQFF. The CDR3 DNA sequence: TGCGCCAGCAGCTTGGAACTAGCGGCTTCCTACAATGAGCAGTTCTTC.

The chain has TRBV27 and TRBJ2-5; tentatively, D is TRBD2 (5 bases). The CDR3 runs to 13 residues. Deletions cut 7 bases from V and 7 bases from J, with 16 bases between. CDR1 is MNHEY and CDR2 is SMNVEV in the germline V gene (reference sequence). Here the CDR3 reads CASTEGREGTQYF. In nucleotides, the CDR3 is TGTGCCAGCACCGAAGGCAGAGAGGGGACCCAGTACTTC.